There are a few counts of the clone carrying this TCR beta chain. The data were obtained in a study of OX40 agonist ivuxolimab in advanced cancers. Profiled with immunoSEQ multiplex PCR; TCRdb holds only in-frame clones, not every one. The table lists 100,000 or so clones, 88% of them singletons. The CDR3 length is 12 residues. Between the trimmed V and J ends, which lost 1 base and 2 bases, there was a span of 3 bases. In germline, CDR1 is SGHNT, CDR2 YYREEE (reference sequence). J is TRBJ2-5 and V is TRBV5-4, with D hard to call. The sequence was collected from an adult with an advanced solid tumor such as melanoma, head and neck, liver or kidney cancer. Material: CD4+ or CD8+ T cells sorted from blood, obtained in a trial of the OX40 agonist ivuxolimab. CDR3 region: CASSLQQETQYF. In DNA, the CDR3 is TGTGCCAGCAGCTTGCAACAAGAGACCCAGTACTTC.